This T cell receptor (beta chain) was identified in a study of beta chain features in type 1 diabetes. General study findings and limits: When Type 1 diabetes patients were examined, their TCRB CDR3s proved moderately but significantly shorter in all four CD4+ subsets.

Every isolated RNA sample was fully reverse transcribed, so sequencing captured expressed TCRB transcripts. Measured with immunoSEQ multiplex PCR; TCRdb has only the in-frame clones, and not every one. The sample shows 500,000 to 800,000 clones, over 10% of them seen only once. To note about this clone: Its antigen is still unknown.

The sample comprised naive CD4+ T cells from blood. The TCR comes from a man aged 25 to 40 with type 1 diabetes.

DNA of the CDR3: TGTGCCAGCAGCTTGGGCCTAGCGGGGCGAGGCGAGCAGTACTTC. Its translation: CASSLGLAGRGEQYF. This chain joins TRBV11-2 and TRBJ2-7; 9 bases are a match to TRBD2. The CDR3 runs 15 residues. V lost 3 bases, J lost 6 bases, and 9 bases stayed unmatched. The germline V gene has CDR1 SGHAT and CDR2 FQNNGV.